A single sample is the source of the 28 T cell receptor beta chains below, sequenced in a study of sequential checkpoint blockade in melanoma. Documented treatment: randomized to nivolumab then ipilimumab (arm A) or the reverse (arm B). Generated by immunoSEQ multiplex PCR, the TCRdb table keeps only in-frame clones and is missing some. The table lists roughly 20,000 clones, around 30% of them singletons. The sequencing here drew on tumor tissue (inferred from file names), taken from a patient given nivolumab and ipilimumab in sequence. These receptors originate from a human donor with melanoma.

This clone was detected only a few times. The J gene is TRBJ2-1, the V gene TRBV15; D unclear. V lost 0 bases and J lost 0, with 6 bases in between. The germline CDR1 and CDR2 sequences are LNHNV and YYDKDF (reference sequence). CDR3 length: 15 amino acids. CDR3 loop: CATSRDLTSYNEQFF. DNA of the CDR3: TGTGCCACCAGCAGAGACCTAACCTCCTACAATGAGCAGTTCTTC.

This chain uses TRBV19 with TRBJ2-1; D not resolved. The CDR3 is made up of 16 amino acids. With 3 bases removed from V and 0 bases from J, the gap between germline ends came to 12 bases. The V gene's germline CDR1 is LNHDA and CDR2 SQIVND (reference sequence). In DNA, the CDR3 is TGTGCCAGTAGTATTCTTGGAGATAGCTCCTACAATGAGCAGTTCTTC. It translates to CASSILGDSSYNEQFF.

This clone appeared a single time. The genes are TRBV19 and TRBJ2-1; 8 bases line up with TRBD1. The trim removed 1 base at V and 3 bases at J, leaving 2 bases unmatched. This CDR3 has 15 residues. Germline V gene data show CDR1 as LNHDA and CDR2 as SQIVND (reference sequence). DNA for the CDR3: TGTGCCAGTAGTATAGGACAGGGGTTCTACAATGAGCAGTTCTTC. This gives the protein CASSIGQGFYNEQFF.

This rearrangement joins TRBV11-3 to TRBJ2-7, with D possibly matching TRBD2 (7 bases). This CDR3 region has 16 residues. Between the trimmed V and J ends, which lost 5 bases and 3 bases, there was a span of 20 bases. Per germline, CDR1 SGHNT and CDR2 YENEEA. In DNA, the CDR3 is TGTGCCAGCAGCAAGAGGGGGGACTACCTAGGCTACGAGCAGTACTTC. It yields the protein CASSKRGDYLGYEQYF.

CDR3 loop: CASSPGLMNTEAFF. The CDR3 DNA reads TGCGCCAGCAGCCCGGGACTTATGAACACTGAAGCTTTCTTT. This chain connects TRBV5-1 to TRBJ1-1; D possibly corresponds to TRBD1 (5 bases). Deletions cut 4 bases from V and 0 bases from J, with 10 bases between. CDR1 SGHRS and CDR2 YFSETQ come from the germline V gene. CDR3 size: 14 residues.

The V and J genes are TRBV11-3 and TRBJ2-7; no clear D. The CDR3 sequence is 15 residues long. Germline loops: CDR1 SGHNT, CDR2 YENEEA. The ends were cut back, 0 bases at V and 4 bases at J, with 13 bases in the middle. CDR3 sequence reads: CASSLETNVGYEQYF. The CDR3 bases are TGTGCCAGCAGCTTAGAGACCAACGTCGGATACGAGCAGTACTTC.

This clone was counted only a few times. The junction and the germline gene differ at one end; a read error may be behind it. J is TRBJ2-3 and V is TRBV7-6, with 8 bases lining up with TRBD1. The CDR3 has 17 amino acids. Germline-derived CDR1 and CDR2 are SGHVS and FNYEAQ. The CDR3 protein is CARSLDREVWRTDTQYF. The DNA for the CDR3 is TGTGCCAGAAGCTTGGACAGGGAGGTTTGGAGAACAGATACGCAGTATTTT.

The rearrangement joins TRBV11-3 to TRBJ2-7; 11 nucleotides align to TRBD1. J gave up 3 bases and V 1 base, and 5 bases lay outside the gene matches. The CDR3 loop spans 16 amino acids. CDR1 is SGHNT and CDR2 is YENEEA in the germline V gene. Written as DNA, the CDR3 is TGTGCCAGCAGCTTAGGGACAGGGGGCCTGGGCTACGAGCAGTACTTC. Translated, it gives CASSLGTGGLGYEQYF. Drawing the rest from reference TRBV11-3 and TRBJ2-7, the complete variable domain is EAGVVQSPRYKIIEKKQPVAFWCNPISGHNTLYWYLQNLGQGPELLIRYENEEAVDDSQLPKDRFSAERLKGVDSTLKIQPAELGDSAVYLCASSLGTGGLGYEQYFGPGTRLTVT.

This clone counts as medium-sized. This chain connects TRBV11-3 to TRBJ2-7; D unresolved. The V end was cut by 5 bases, the J end by 2 bases, with 19 bases between. Germline V gene sequence: CDR1 SGHNT, CDR2 YENEEA. CDR3 length: 16 residues. The CDR3 DNA follows: TGTGCCAGCAGCCAAGGTCGACTCACCGTAGCCTACGAGCAGTACTTC. Its protein is CASSQGRLTVAYEQYF. Drawing the rest from reference TRBV11-3 and TRBJ2-7, the complete variable domain is EAGVVQSPRYKIIEKKQPVAFWCNPISGHNTLYWYLQNLGQGPELLIRYENEEAVDDSQLPKDRFSAERLKGVDSTLKIQPAELGDSAVYLCASSQGRLTVAYEQYFGPGTRLTVT.

The genes are TRBV6-8 and TRBJ1-2, with D unclear. Looked up from germline, CDR1 is MNHGY and CDR2 is SAAAGT. The CDR3 consists of 14 residues. V gave up 3 bases and J gave up 8 bases, with 16 bases separating them. The CDR3: CASSYLGNTAGYTF. The CDR3 DNA is TGTGCCAGCAGTTATTTGGGTAACACGGCGGGCTACACCTTC.

This clone was counted between two and nine times. The chain has TRBV28 and TRBJ2-2; 7 bases align to TRBD2. The length of the CDR3 is 13 residues. CDR1 is MDHEN and CDR2 is SYDVKM in the germline V gene. With 6 bases clipped from V and 7 bases from J, the junction kept 5 bases outside the gene matches. CDR3: CASSLGRVGELFF. CDR3 DNA sequence: TGTGCCAGCAGCCTGGGGAGGGTCGGGGAGCTGTTTTTT.

V gene TRBV19 combines with J gene TRBJ2-7, with unresolved D. The CDR3 is 11 amino acids. In germline, CDR1 is LNHDA, CDR2 SQIVND (reference sequence). V dropped 8 bases and J dropped 3 bases, with 8 bases sitting between them. CDR3 bases: TGTGCCAGTGGTACGATCTACGAGCAGTACTTC. As protein: CASGTIYEQYF.

This clone was seen only a few times. The chain employs TRBV28 and TRBJ1-5, with 9 bases aligning to TRBD1. With V trimmed by 6 bases and J by 5 bases, 8 bases remained unmatched. From germline, CDR1 is MDHEN and CDR2 SYDVKM. The CDR3 consists of 15 residues. CDR3 protein: CASRPGDRAHQPQHF. The CDR3 DNA sequence: TGTGCCAGCAGGCCTGGGGACAGGGCGCATCAGCCCCAGCATTTT.

The chain recombines TRBV5-1 with TRBJ2-5; D is perhaps TRBD2 (6 bases). This CDR3 contains 14 residues. Trimming cost V 4 bases and J 5 bases, with 15 bases left between them. The germline CDR1 and CDR2 sequences are SGHRS and YFSETQ. The CDR3: CASSVEPGRETQYF. The CDR3 coding sequence is TGCGCCAGCAGCGTCGAACCAGGGAGGGAGACCCAGTACTTC.

This clone appeared a few times. The gene calls are TRBV6-8 and TRBJ1-4; D possibly corresponds to TRBD1 (6 bases). The CDR3 runs 16 residues. The V end was cut by 2 bases, the J end by 0 bases, with 10 bases between. From germline, CDR1 is MNHGY and CDR2 SAAAGT. This CDR3 reads CASSYAGGSTNEKLFF. CDR3 nucleotides: TGTGCCAGCAGTTACGCGGGGGGCTCAACTAATGAAAAACTGTTTTTT.

This clone was seen a few times. V usage is TRBV19 and J usage is TRBJ1-2, with a possible D match to TRBD1 (5 bases). Germline CDR1 LNHDA, CDR2 SQIVND (reference sequence). This CDR3 contains 14 residues. V shed 9 bases and J shed 7 bases, with 21 bases lying between them. Here the CDR3 reads CARTIRGRLGGYTF. The CDR3 DNA reads as TGTGCCAGGACCATAAGGGGACGTCTAGGTGGCTACACCTTC.

The table lists this clone with a few counts. This chain joins TRBV11-3 and TRBJ1-1, with 7 nucleotides matching TRBD1. Germline loops: CDR1 SGHNT, CDR2 YENEEA. With 2 bases clipped from V and 3 bases from J, the junction kept 6 bases outside the gene matches. The CDR3 runs to 15 residues. CDR3 amino acids: CASSLNRGSYTEAFF. CDR3 DNA sequence: TGTGCCAGCAGCTTAAACAGGGGTAGTTACACTGAAGCTTTCTTT.

The gene calls are TRBV28 and TRBJ2-1, with D maybe TRBD1 (6 bases). Trimming removed 3 bases from V and 1 base from J, with 13 bases in between. This CDR3 is 16 amino acids long. Germline V lookup: CDR1 MDHEN, CDR2 SYDVKM. CDR3 sequence (DNA): TGTGCCAGCAGTTTTTCCGGGACAATGTCCTACAATGAGCAGTTCTTC. Translated, it gives CASSFSGTMSYNEQFF.

This clone has only a few counts. V is TRBV19 and J is TRBJ1-1; D call uncertain. CDR1 and CDR2 (germline): LNHDA, SQIVND (reference sequence). V lost 1 base, J lost 4 bases, and 10 bases lay in between. There are 14 residues in the CDR3. The DNA for the CDR3 is TGTGCCAGTAGTATAGCCCTACGGGGCACTGAAGCTTTCTTT. It encodes CASSIALRGTEAFF.

This chain connects TRBV11-3 to TRBJ2-4, with D possibly matching TRBD1 (8 bases). Germline V gives CDR1 SGHNT, CDR2 YENEEA. Trimming took 5 bases from V and 8 from J, leaving 16 bases between them. There are 14 residues in the CDR3. The CDR3: CASSLRTGRDIQYF. DNA for the CDR3: TGTGCCAGCAGCCTAAGGACAGGGAGGGACATTCAGTACTTC.

By share of the sample, this clone is medium-sized. The chain joins TRBV6-8 to TRBJ2-5; 13 bases match TRBD2. The V segment lost 10 bases and the J segment 5 bases; nucleotides outside the gene matches: 13. Germline CDR1 reads MNHGY; CDR2 reads SAAAGT. The CDR3 is made up of 16 amino acids. Here the CDR3 DNA reads TGTGCCATCAGACCCGGGACTAGCGGGATCATGGAGACCCAGTACTTC. Amino acids: CAIRPGTSGIMETQYF.

CDR3 amino acids: CASSDFGLAADEQFF. The CDR3 DNA reads TGCGCCAGCAGCGATTTCGGACTAGCGGCAGATGAGCAGTTCTTC. The rearrangement uses TRBV5-1 and TRBJ2-1; TRBD2 matches 10 bases. CDR1 is SGHRS, CDR2 YFSETQ, per germline. The CDR3 contains 15 residues. With 4 bases clipped from V and 8 bases from J, the junction kept 9 bases outside the gene matches. Combining the CDR3 with reference TRBV5-1 and TRBJ2-1 gives the whole variable domain KAGVTQTPRYLIKTRGQQVTLSCSPISGHRSVSWYQQTPGQGLQFLFEYFSETQRNKGNFPGRFSGRQFSNSRSEMNVSTLELGDSALYLCASSDFGLAADEQFFGPGTRLTVL.

This clone was recorded a few times. The chain employs TRBV9 and TRBJ2-7; 8 nucleotides match TRBD1. There are 21 residues in the CDR3. The V gene end was trimmed by 5 bases and the J gene end by 2 bases; junction bases not matched to a gene: 27. Germline V gene sequence: CDR1 SGDLS, CDR2 YYNGEE. For the CDR3, the DNA is TGTGCCAGCAGTGTCCTGCTGAACCGGGACTGGAGCAGGGGGCCCACCTACGAGCAGTACTTC. Translation: CASSVLLNRDWSRGPTYEQYF.

The chain combines TRBV9 with TRBJ2-7, with D possibly being TRBD2 (5 bases). The CDR3 totals 15 residues. Germline assignment: CDR1 SGDLS and CDR2 YYNGEE. Trimming stripped 3 bases from V and 0 bases from J, with 13 bases between. The CDR3 coding sequence is TGTGCCAGCAGCGACCCCCCGGCGGGCTCCTACGAGCAGTACTTC. It codes for CASSDPPAGSYEQYF.

This clone was recorded a few times. The V gene is TRBV14, the J gene TRBJ2-1; 14 bases agree with TRBD2. The CDR3 length is 17 residues. Germline V gene data show CDR1 as SGHDN and CDR2 as FVKESK. V dropped 4 bases and J dropped 9; count of bases not matched to a gene: 11. The CDR3 here is CASSRYFGTSGSFEQFF. CDR3 nucleotide sequence: TGTGCCAGCAGCCGCTACTTTGGGACTAGCGGGAGTTTTGAGCAGTTCTTC. Filled out from reference TRBV14 and TRBJ2-1, the complete variable domain reads EAGVTQFPSHSVIEKGQTVTLRCDPISGHDNLYWYRRVMGKEIKFLLHFVKESKQDESGMPNNRFLAERTGGTYSTLKVQPAELEDSGVYFCASSRYFGTSGSFEQFFGPGTRLTVL.

This clone was seen repeatedly, ten times or more. The CDR3 nucleotides read TGTGCCAGCAGCCGACAGTTAAACACCGGGGAGCTGTTTTTT. This sequence encodes CASSRQLNTGELFF. The chain joins TRBV11-3 to TRBJ2-2; D is perhaps TRBD1 (5 bases). Germline V CDR1 and CDR2: SGHNT, YENEEA. V was pared by 5 bases and J by 2 bases, with 9 bases between. This CDR3 region has 14 residues.

The chain is built from TRBV5-1 and TRBJ1-5, with unresolved D. Germline V lookup: CDR1 SGHRS, CDR2 YFSETQ. Deletions cut 4 bases from V and 2 bases from J, with 13 bases between. CDR3 length: 15 amino acids. Here the CDR3 reads CASSQVLGGNQPQHF. The DNA of the CDR3 is TGCGCCAGCAGCCAAGTATTGGGCGGCAATCAGCCCCAGCATTTT.

This clone was seen many times. The chain couples TRBV6-1 to TRBJ1-2, with D unclear. The CDR3 spans 15 residues. Germline V gene sequence: CDR1 MNHNS, CDR2 SASEGT. Between the trimmed V and J ends, which lost 1 base and 0 bases, there was a span of 9 bases. The CDR3 sequence: CASSEGTATNYGYTF. The DNA for the CDR3 is TGTGCCAGCAGTGAAGGGACGGCTACTAACTATGGCTACACCTTC.